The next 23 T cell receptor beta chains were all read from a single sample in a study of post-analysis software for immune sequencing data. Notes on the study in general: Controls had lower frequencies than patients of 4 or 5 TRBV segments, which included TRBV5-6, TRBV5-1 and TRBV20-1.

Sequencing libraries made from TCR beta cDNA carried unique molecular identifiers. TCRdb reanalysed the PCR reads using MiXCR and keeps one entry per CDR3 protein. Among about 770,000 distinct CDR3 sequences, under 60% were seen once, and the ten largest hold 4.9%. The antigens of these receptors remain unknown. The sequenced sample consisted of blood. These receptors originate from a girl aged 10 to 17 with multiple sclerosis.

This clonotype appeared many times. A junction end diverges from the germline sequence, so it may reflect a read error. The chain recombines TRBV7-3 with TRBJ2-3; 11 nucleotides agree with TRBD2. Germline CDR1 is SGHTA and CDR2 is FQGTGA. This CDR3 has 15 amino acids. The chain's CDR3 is CASSSGLAGTDTQYF. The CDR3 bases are TGTGCTAGCAGCTCGGGACTAGCGGGCACAGATACGCAGTATTTT.

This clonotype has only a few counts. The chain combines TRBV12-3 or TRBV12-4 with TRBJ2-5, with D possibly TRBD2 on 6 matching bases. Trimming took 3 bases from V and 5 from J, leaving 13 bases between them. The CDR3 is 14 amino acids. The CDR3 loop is CASSFRGGRETQYF. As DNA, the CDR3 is TGTGCCAGCAGTTTTAGGGGAGGAAGGGAGACCCAGTACTTC.

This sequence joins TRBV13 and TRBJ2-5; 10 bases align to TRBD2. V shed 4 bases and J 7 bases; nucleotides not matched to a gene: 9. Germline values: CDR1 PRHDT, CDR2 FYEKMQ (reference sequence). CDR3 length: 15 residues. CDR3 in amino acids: CASSWELAGAGTQYF. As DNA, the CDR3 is TGTGCCAGCAGCTGGGAGCTAGCGGGAGCGGGGACCCAGTACTTC.

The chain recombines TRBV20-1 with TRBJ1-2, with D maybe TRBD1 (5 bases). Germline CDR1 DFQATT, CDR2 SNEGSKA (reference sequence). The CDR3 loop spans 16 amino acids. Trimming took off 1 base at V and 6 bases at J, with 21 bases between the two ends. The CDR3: CSARAPREGPGDGYTF. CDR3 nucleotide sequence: TGCAGTGCTAGAGCCCCTAGGGAGGGACCAGGCGATGGCTACACCTTC.

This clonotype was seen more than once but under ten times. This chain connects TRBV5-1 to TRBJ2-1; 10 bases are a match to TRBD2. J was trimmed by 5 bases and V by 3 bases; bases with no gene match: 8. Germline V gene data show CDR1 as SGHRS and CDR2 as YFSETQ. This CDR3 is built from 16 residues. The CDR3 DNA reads TGCGCCAGCAGCTCGGGGCGGGGACTAGCGAACAATGAGCAGTTCTTC. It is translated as CASSSGRGLANNEQFF. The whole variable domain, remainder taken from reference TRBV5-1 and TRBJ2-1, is KAGVTQTPRYLIKTRGQQVTLSCSPISGHRSVSWYQQTPGQGLQFLFEYFSETQRNKGNFPGRFSGRQFSNSRSEMNVSTLELGDSALYLCASSSGRGLANNEQFFGPGTRLTVL.

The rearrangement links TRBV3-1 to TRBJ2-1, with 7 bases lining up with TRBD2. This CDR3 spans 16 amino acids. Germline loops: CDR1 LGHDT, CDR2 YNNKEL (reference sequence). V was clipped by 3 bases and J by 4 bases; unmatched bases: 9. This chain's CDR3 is CASSQRAASGYNEQFF. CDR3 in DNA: TGTGCCAGCAGCCAGAGGGCGGCTAGCGGATACAATGAGCAGTTCTTC.

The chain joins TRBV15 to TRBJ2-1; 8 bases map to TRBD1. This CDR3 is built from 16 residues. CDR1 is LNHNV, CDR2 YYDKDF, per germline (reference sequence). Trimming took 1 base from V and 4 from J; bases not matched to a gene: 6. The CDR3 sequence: CATSRVGTGTYNEQFF. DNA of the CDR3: TGTGCCACCAGCAGAGTCGGGACAGGCACATACAATGAGCAGTTCTTC.

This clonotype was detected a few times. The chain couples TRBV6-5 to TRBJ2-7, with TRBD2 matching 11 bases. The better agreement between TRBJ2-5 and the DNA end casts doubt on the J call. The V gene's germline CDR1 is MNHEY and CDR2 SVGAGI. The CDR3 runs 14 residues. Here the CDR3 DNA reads TGTGCCAGCCGCACTAGCGGGAGCGGAGAGACCCAGTACTTC. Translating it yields CASRTSGSGETQYF.

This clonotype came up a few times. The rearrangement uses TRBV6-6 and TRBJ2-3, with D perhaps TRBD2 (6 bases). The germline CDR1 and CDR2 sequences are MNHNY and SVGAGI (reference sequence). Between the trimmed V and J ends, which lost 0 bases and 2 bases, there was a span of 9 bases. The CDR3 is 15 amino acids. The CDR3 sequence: CASSYSGTVTDTQYF. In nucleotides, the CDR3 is TGTGCCAGCAGTTACTCCGGGACTGTCACAGATACGCAGTATTTT.

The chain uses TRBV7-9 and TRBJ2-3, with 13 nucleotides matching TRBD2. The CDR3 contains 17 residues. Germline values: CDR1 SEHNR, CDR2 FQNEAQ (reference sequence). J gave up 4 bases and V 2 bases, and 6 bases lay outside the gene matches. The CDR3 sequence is CASSLPSGLAGADTQYF. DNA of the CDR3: TGTGCCAGCAGCTTACCTTCCGGACTAGCGGGAGCAGATACGCAGTATTTT.

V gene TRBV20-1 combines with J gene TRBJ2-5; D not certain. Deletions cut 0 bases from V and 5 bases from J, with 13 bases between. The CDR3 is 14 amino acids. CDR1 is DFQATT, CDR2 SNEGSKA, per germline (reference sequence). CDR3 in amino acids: CSARDKGMGETQYF. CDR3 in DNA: TGCAGTGCTAGAGATAAAGGCATGGGTGAGACCCAGTACTTC.

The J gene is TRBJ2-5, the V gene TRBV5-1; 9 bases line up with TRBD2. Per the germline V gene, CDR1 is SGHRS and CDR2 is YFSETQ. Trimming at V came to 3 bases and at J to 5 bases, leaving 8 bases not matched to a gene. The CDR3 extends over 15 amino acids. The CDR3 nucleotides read TGCGCCAGCAGCTCGTCTAGCGGGATAGCTGAGACCCAGTACTTC. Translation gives CASSSSSGIAETQYF.

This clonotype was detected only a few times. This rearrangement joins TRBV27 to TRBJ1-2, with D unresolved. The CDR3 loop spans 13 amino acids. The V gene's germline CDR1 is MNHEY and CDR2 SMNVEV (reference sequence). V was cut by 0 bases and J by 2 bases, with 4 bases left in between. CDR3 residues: CASSLSRNYGYTF. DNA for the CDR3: TGTGCCAGCAGTTTATCTAGGAACTATGGCTACACCTTC.

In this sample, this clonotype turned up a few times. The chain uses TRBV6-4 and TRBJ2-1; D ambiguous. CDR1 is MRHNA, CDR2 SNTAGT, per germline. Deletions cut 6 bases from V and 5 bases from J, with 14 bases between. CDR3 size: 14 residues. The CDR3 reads CASSHRAGNNEQFF. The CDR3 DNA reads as TGTGCCAGCAGCCACCGGGCAGGCAACAATGAGCAGTTCTTC.

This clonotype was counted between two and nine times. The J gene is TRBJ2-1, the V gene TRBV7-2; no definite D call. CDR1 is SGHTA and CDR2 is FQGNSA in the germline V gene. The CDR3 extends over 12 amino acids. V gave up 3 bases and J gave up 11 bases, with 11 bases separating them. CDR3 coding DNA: TGTGCCAGCAGCTTCTTCCGCGAACAGCAGTTCTTC. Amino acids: CASSFFREQQFF.

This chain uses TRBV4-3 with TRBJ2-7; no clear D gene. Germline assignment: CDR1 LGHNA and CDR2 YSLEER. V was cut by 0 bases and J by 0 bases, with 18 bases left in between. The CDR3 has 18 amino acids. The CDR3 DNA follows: TGCGCCAGCAGCCAAGATGCAGGCTTAGGCCGAAGCTCCTACGAGCAGTACTTC. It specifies CASSQDAGLGRSSYEQYF.

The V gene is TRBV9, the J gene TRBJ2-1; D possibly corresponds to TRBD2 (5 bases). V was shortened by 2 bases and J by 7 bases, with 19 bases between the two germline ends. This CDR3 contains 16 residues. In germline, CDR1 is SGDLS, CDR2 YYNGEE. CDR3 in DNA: TGTGCCAGCAGCGTGGACCCTGGGCTAGCTGTAAATGAGCAGTTCTTC. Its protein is CASSVDPGLAVNEQFF.

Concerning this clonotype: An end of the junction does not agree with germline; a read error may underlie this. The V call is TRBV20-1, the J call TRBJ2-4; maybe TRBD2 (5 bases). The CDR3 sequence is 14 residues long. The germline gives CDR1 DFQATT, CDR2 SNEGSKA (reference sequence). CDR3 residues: CSTRGPEGPMGQYF. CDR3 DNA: TGCAGTACTAGAGGTCCGGAAGGGCCCATGGGGCAGTACTTC.

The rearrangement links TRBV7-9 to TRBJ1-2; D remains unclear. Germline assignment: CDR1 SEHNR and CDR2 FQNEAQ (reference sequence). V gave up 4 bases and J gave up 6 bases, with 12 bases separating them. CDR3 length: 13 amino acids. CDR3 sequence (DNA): TGTGCCAGCAGCTGGACGGGGTATGATGGCTACACCTTC. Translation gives CASSWTGYDGYTF.

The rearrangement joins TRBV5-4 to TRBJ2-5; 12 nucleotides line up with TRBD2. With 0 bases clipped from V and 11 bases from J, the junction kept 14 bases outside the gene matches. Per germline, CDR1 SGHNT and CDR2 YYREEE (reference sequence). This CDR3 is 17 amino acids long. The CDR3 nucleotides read TGTGCCAGCAGCTTGGAAGGGCTAGCGGGAGGGAGTAGGGAGCAGTACTTC. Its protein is CASSLEGLAGGSREQYF.

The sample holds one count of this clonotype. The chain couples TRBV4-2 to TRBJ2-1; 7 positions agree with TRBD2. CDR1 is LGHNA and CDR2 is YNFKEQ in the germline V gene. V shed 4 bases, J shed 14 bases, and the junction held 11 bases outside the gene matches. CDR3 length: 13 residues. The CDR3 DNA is TGTGCCAGCAGCCCTCTAGCGGCAACCGGGGAGTTCTTC. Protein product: CASSPLAATGEFF.

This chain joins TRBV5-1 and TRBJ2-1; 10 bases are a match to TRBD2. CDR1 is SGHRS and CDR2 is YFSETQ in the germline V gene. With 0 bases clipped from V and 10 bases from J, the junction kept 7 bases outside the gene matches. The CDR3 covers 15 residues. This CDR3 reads CASSLGSSGSLEQFF. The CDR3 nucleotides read TGCGCCAGCAGCTTGGGGTCTAGCGGGAGCTTGGAGCAGTTCTTC.

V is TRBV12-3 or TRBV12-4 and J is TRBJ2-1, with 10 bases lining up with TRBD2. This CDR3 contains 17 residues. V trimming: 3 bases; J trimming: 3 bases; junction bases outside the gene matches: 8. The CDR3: CASSFSLAGIGYNEQFF. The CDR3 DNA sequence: TGTGCCAGCAGTTTCTCACTAGCGGGGATAGGCTACAATGAGCAGTTCTTC.